This TCR beta chain is drawn from a study of shared clonotypes between healthy human individuals. Study-wide results and caveats: Only blood samples were collected, and tissue repertoires likely differ.

Generated by immunoSEQ multiplex PCR, the TCRdb table keeps only in-frame clones and is missing some. The data contain 490,000 or so clones, 79% of them singletons. On this clone itself: The antigen is not known.

This clonotype was sampled from a woman aged 40 to 50 in good health. Some clones in this sample may be carry-over from other donors' samples. The source material was PBMCs.

CDR3 region: CASSLDGTSGSTGELFF. Here the CDR3 DNA reads TGCGCCAGCAGCTTGGATGGGACTAGCGGGAGTACCGGGGAGCTGTTTTTT. This rearrangement joins TRBV5-1 to TRBJ2-2, with 14 positions matching TRBD2. Per the germline V gene, CDR1 is SGHRS and CDR2 is YFSETQ. CDR3 length equals 17 residues. The trim removed 0 bases at V and 5 bases at J, leaving 3 bases unmatched.